Following are 14 T cell receptor beta chains from one sample sequenced in a study of blood T cell repertoires in COVID-19. Using immunoSEQ multiplex PCR, the repertoire was profiled, and TCRdb retains in-frame clones only, with some absent. The table records 250,000 to 300,000 clones, 85% of them present only once. The sequenced material came from peripheral blood. Every receptor here comes from a man aged 50-60 years with active or convalescent COVID-19.

The genes are TRBV7-3 and TRBJ2-6, with D possibly being TRBD1 (6 bases). Germline CDR1 reads SGHTA; CDR2 reads FQGTGA. The CDR3 runs 16 residues. V shed 1 base and J shed 4 bases, with 11 bases lying between them. CDR3 sequence (DNA): TGTGCCAGCAGCTTAATTCAGGGGTCGGGGGCCAACGTCCTGACTTTC. This translates into CASSLIQGSGANVLTF.

V gene TRBV15 combines with J gene TRBJ2-4, with 9 bases matching TRBD1. This CDR3 has 16 residues. Per the germline V gene, CDR1 is LNHNV and CDR2 is YYDKDF (reference sequence). Unmatched junction bases numbered 11, after V lost 0 bases and J lost 11 bases. The CDR3 region is CATSRDPNSGTGLQYF. Here the CDR3 DNA reads TGTGCCACCAGCAGAGATCCCAACTCCGGGACAGGGCTTCAGTACTTC. The whole variable domain, filled in from reference TRBV15 and TRBJ2-4, reads DAMVIQNPRYQVTQFGKPVTLSCSQTLNHNVMYWYQQKSSQAPKLLFHYYDKDFNNEADTPDNFQSRRPNTSFCFLDIRSPGLGDTAMYLCATSRDPNSGTGLQYFGAGTRLSVL.

This clone was observed a few times. Written as DNA, the CDR3 is TGCGCCAGCAGCCACAGGGGACGTACCCCGAACACCGGGGAGCTGTTTTTT. Protein sequence: CASSHRGRTPNTGELFF. The V call is TRBV23-1, the J call TRBJ2-2; TRBD1 agrees at 7 bases. TRBV23-1 is marked as an open reading frame, function uncertain. The trim removed 6 bases at V and 0 bases at J, leaving 10 bases unmatched. The CDR3 totals 17 residues.

This chain joins TRBV30 and TRBJ1-1, with 9 nucleotides matching TRBD1. Unmatched junction bases numbered 11, after V lost 2 bases and J lost 1 base. The length of the CDR3 is 17 residues. Germline assignment: CDR1 GTSNPN and CDR2 SVGIG (reference sequence). This chain's CDR3 is CAWSTTHRGLTNTEAFF. The CDR3 nucleotides read TGTGCCTGGAGTACAACCCACAGGGGGCTCACGAACACTGAAGCTTTCTTT.

With respect to this clone: The sample holds other DNA sequences that translate to the same CDR3. CDR3 region: CASNPGRNTEAFF. The CDR3 nucleotides read TGTGCCAGCAACCCTGGGAGGAACACTGAAGCTTTCTTT. J is TRBJ1-1 and V is TRBV2; D not resolved. Between the trimmed V and J ends, which lost 7 bases and 1 base, there was a span of 10 bases. Germline assignment: CDR1 SNHLY and CDR2 FYNNEI. This CDR3 contains 13 residues. The full variable domain, rest sourced from reference TRBV2 and TRBJ1-1, is EPEVTQTPSHQVTQMGQEVILRCVPISNHLYFYWYRQILGQKVEFLVSFYNNEISEKSEIFDDQFSVERPDGSNFTLKIRSTKLEDSAMYFCASNPGRNTEAFFGQGTRLTVV.

The CDR3 bases are TGTGCCAGCAGCGGACTAGACACCAATGAGCAGTTCTTC. It translates to CASSGLDTNEQFF. This rearrangement joins TRBV7-3 to TRBJ2-1, with 7 positions matching TRBD2. V lost 5 bases to trimming and J lost 6 bases; unmatched junction nucleotides: 4. In germline, CDR1 is SGHTA, CDR2 FQGTGA. There are 13 residues in the CDR3.

The V gene is TRBV5-1, the J gene TRBJ1-4; 8 bases fit TRBD1. This CDR3 has 15 amino acids. Unmatched junction bases numbered 7, after V lost 5 bases and J lost 4 bases. Per germline, CDR1 SGHRS and CDR2 YFSETQ. For the CDR3, the DNA is TGCGCCAGCAGGGCCGGACAGGGCGATAATGAAAAACTGTTTTTT. It translates to CASRAGQGDNEKLFF.

This clone was seen only a few times. The chain combines TRBV15 with TRBJ1-2; 8 bases are a match to TRBD1. Trimming at V came to 3 bases and at J to 8 bases, leaving 2 bases not matched to a gene. This CDR3 has 12 residues. Per the germline V gene, CDR1 is LNHNV and CDR2 is YYDKDF (reference sequence). CDR3 amino acids: CATSRDRVGYTF. The CDR3 DNA sequence: TGTGCCACCAGCAGGGACAGGGTCGGCTACACCTTC.

The genes are TRBV28 and TRBJ2-4, with D tentatively TRBD2 (7 bases). V lost 2 bases to trimming and J lost 9 bases, with 17 bases between them. The CDR3 sequence is 15 residues long. Germline V gene sequence: CDR1 MDHEN, CDR2 SYDVKM. For the CDR3, the DNA is TGTGCCAGCAGTTTAGGTTGGGGGGGGCTCGCCATTCAGTACTTC. Translating gives CASSLGWGGLAIQYF.

V usage is TRBV30 and J usage is TRBJ2-2; D gene unclear. Per the germline V gene, CDR1 is GTSNPN and CDR2 is SVGIG (reference sequence). The ends were cut back, 3 bases at V and 6 bases at J, with 14 bases in the middle. The CDR3 totals 14 residues. CDR3 loop: CAWSPHRTAGELFF. In DNA form, the CDR3 reads TGTGCCTGGAGCCCCCACAGAACGGCCGGGGAGCTGTTTTTT.

The chain is built from TRBV30 and TRBJ1-2; D not certain. The CDR3 runs to 12 residues. V lost 0 bases and J lost 7, with 9 bases in between. Germline CDR1 and CDR2: GTSNPN and SVGIG (reference sequence). This CDR3 is CAWSVGGLGYTF. Written as DNA, the CDR3 is TGTGCCTGGAGTGTTGGAGGCCTTGGCTACACCTTC.

This chain links TRBV7-3 with TRBJ2-1; 7 bases are shared with TRBD2. Trimming at V came to 4 bases and at J to 7 bases, leaving 10 bases not matched to a gene. The CDR3 loop spans 15 amino acids. Per germline, CDR1 SGHTA and CDR2 FQGTGA. The CDR3 DNA reads as TGTGCCAGCAGCTCCCAGGGCGGGAGAGGAAATGAGCAGTTCTTC. This translates into CASSSQGGRGNEQFF.

The V call is TRBV6-2 or TRBV6-3, the J call TRBJ2-7; 7 nucleotides align to TRBD1. After removal of 0 bases from V and 6 bases from J, the junction contained 11 bases not matched to a gene. Germline CDR1 is MNHEY and CDR2 is SVGEGT. The CDR3 contains 16 residues. The DNA for the CDR3 is TGTGCCAGCAGTTACTCGACCAGGACAGGTGGGACCGAGCAGTACTTC. Its protein product is CASSYSTRTGGTEQYF.

Only one count was recorded for this clone. The chain carries TRBV3-1 (or the pseudogene TRBV3-2) and TRBJ2-1, with TRBD2 matching 8 bases. Per the germline V gene, CDR1 is LGHDT and CDR2 is YNNKEL (reference sequence). With 4 bases clipped from V and 3 bases from J, the junction kept 8 bases outside the gene matches. The CDR3 consists of 16 residues. In nucleotides, the CDR3 is TGTGCCAGCAGCCGCCAAACGACTAGCGTCTACAATGAGCAGTTCTTC. It codes for CASSRQTTSVYNEQFF.